The next 16 T cell receptor beta chains were all read from a single sample in a study of vaccination and CD4 T cells after COVID-19. Which antigens these TCRs recognize remains unknown. Sequencing of DNA taken from cultured CD4+ T cells relied on the Oncomine TCR Beta short-read assay. TCRdb re-derived calls from the PCR reads in MiXCR, one entry per CDR3 protein. This table has about 15,000 distinct CDR3 sequences, around 40% appearing once. Treatment defined: roughly 10-day PBMC culture with coronavirus spike peptide pools or control peptides (ViraFEST assay). The sample in question was CD4+ T cells from blood, cultured in vitro, obtained before SARS-CoV-2 vaccination. These receptors were collected from a human donor who had recovered from COVID-19.

Only a few counts were recorded for this clonotype. The chain couples TRBV20-1 to TRBJ1-2; a possible D gene is TRBD1 (6 bases). The V and J ends lost 0 bases and 6 bases respectively, with 14 bases between them. This CDR3 region has 14 residues. Germline V gene lookup returns CDR1 DFQATT and CDR2 SNEGSKA (reference sequence). The CDR3 DNA follows: TGCAGTGCTAGAGACGTGCGGGCAGGGGATGGCTACACCTTC. It translates to CSARDVRAGDGYTF.

The chain employs TRBV20-1 and TRBJ1-1; perhaps TRBD1 as D (6 bases). The V gene lost 7 bases and the J gene lost 5 bases, with 11 bases spanning the gap. The CDR3 totals 11 residues. Germline CDR1 DFQATT, CDR2 SNEGSKA (reference sequence). CDR3 nucleotide sequence: TGCAGTGTTTTAGGGGGGACTGAAGCTTTCTTT. Residues: CSVLGGTEAFF.

This clonotype was observed a handful of times. This chain connects TRBV27 to TRBJ1-2, with unresolved D. This CDR3 comprises 19 residues. V was trimmed by 2 bases and J by 6 bases, leaving 28 bases between them. In germline, CDR1 is MNHEY, CDR2 SMNVEV (reference sequence). The CDR3 bases are TGTGCCAGCAGTTTAAAACCCCTCCCTCCCCAGCCTCTACCGCATGGCTACACCTTC. Translation gives CASSLKPLPPQPLPHGYTF.

This clonotype was counted between two and nine times. This chain joins TRBV11-3 and TRBJ1-2; the D gene is possibly TRBD1 (6 bases). The V end was cut by 5 bases, the J end by 6 bases, with 16 bases between. Germline CDR1 reads SGHNT; CDR2 reads YENEEA. The CDR3 spans 14 residues. Written as DNA, the CDR3 is TGTGCCAGCAGCCGAAGTGGGGGGCTGGATGGCTACACCTTC. This sequence encodes CASSRSGGLDGYTF.

There are a few counts of this clonotype. V is TRBV24-1 and J is TRBJ2-7; D is ambiguous. The germline V gene encodes CDR1 KGHDR and CDR2 SFDVKD. Trimming stripped 5 bases from V and 2 bases from J, with 9 bases between. This CDR3 region has 13 residues. The CDR3 nucleotides are TGTGCCACCAGTGCTATCGGAGCCTACGAGCAGTACTTC. Protein: CATSAIGAYEQYF.

V usage is TRBV2 and J usage is TRBJ2-7, with D perhaps matching TRBD2 (5 bases). This CDR3 is built from 15 residues. Germline V gene sequence: CDR1 SNHLY, CDR2 FYNNEI. Trimming stripped 6 bases from V and 7 bases from J, with 22 bases between. The CDR3 bases are TGTGCCAGCAGATCTGGGGTCGGCGGGCCGGGGGAGCAGTACTTC. It encodes CASRSGVGGPGEQYF.

The chain carries TRBV6-5 and TRBJ2-2; weak D call: TRBD2 (6 bases). CDR1 is MNHEY and CDR2 is SVGAGI in the germline V gene. V lost 2 bases and J lost 3, with 13 bases in between. This CDR3 is 16 amino acids long. CDR3: CASSYRLDSYTGELFF. CDR3 bases: TGTGCCAGCAGTTACCGACTAGACAGCTACACCGGGGAGCTGTTTTTT.

The V and J genes are TRBV10-3 and TRBJ2-5, with a tentative D call TRBD1 (6 bases). This CDR3 contains 15 residues. The ends were cut back, 6 bases at V and 5 bases at J, with 19 bases in the middle. CDR1 and CDR2 from the germline V gene are ENHRY and SYGVKD. The CDR3 protein is CAIRDMGQREETQYF. The CDR3 coding sequence is TGTGCCATCAGGGACATGGGACAAAGGGAGGAGACCCAGTACTTC.

The V gene is TRBV27, the J gene TRBJ1-1, with TRBD1 matching over 7 bases. This CDR3 spans 15 amino acids. V dropped 6 bases and J dropped 5; count of bases not matched to a gene: 12. The V gene's germline CDR1 is MNHEY and CDR2 SMNVEV (reference sequence). The CDR3 protein is CASRKTIKGATEAFF. In DNA, the CDR3 is TGTGCCAGCAGAAAAACTATAAAGGGGGCGACTGAAGCTTTCTTT.

As to this clonotype: A much larger clone differs by one base, so this may be a read error. This chain uses TRBV6-5 with TRBJ1-2, with D unresolved. Germline CDR1 reads MNHEY; CDR2 reads SVGAGI. The CDR3 sequence is 13 residues long. The CDR3 bases are TGTGCCAGCAATTACGCCAGTAACTATGGCTACACCTTC. Amino acids: CASNYASNYGYTF.

This chain joins TRBV6-1 and TRBJ1-1, with a possible D match to TRBD1 (5 bases). V was cut by 6 bases and J by 7 bases, with 12 bases left in between. The CDR3 loop spans 12 amino acids. Germline lookup yields CDR1 MNHNS and CDR2 SASEGT. CDR3 amino acids: CASSRVGGEAFF. CDR3 bases: TGTGCCAGCAGCAGGGTTGGGGGTGAAGCTTTCTTT.

This clonotype was recorded a few times. V gene TRBV5-6 combines with J gene TRBJ1-2; D call uncertain. CDR3 length: 14 amino acids. Germline CDR1 is SGHDT and CDR2 is YYEEEE. Trimming removed 0 bases from V and 4 bases from J, with 10 bases in between. The CDR3 DNA is TGTGCCAGCAGCTTGGATCAATATAGCTATGGCTACACCTTC. The encoded protein is CASSLDQYSYGYTF.

J is TRBJ2-1 and V is TRBV29-1, with 9 bases matching TRBD2. Germline V lookup: CDR1 SQVTM, CDR2 ANQGSEA. The V segment lost 4 bases and the J segment 9 bases; nucleotides outside the gene matches: 10. The length of the CDR3 is 14 residues. CDR3: CSVALGTSLSEQFF. In DNA, the CDR3 is TGCAGCGTTGCACTCGGGACTAGCCTATCTGAGCAGTTCTTC.

V usage is TRBV20-1 and J usage is TRBJ1-2; tentative D call: TRBD1 (5 bases). Deletions cut 7 bases from V and 1 base from J, with 10 bases between. Germline V gene lookup returns CDR1 DFQATT and CDR2 SNEGSKA (reference sequence). The CDR3 runs 12 residues. CDR3: CSETRVNYGYTF. The CDR3 nucleotides read TGCAGTGAGACCAGGGTTAACTATGGCTACACCTTC.

This clonotype was detected a few times. The rearrangement uses TRBV6-5 and TRBJ1-1; no firm D call. The CDR3 runs 15 residues. V was clipped by 4 bases and J by 3 bases, with 15 bases between them. Germline V gives CDR1 MNHEY, CDR2 SVGAGI. The CDR3 bases are TGTGCCAGCAGTTCCCACCTGTCGAGGGACACTGAAGCTTTCTTT. Translation gives CASSSHLSRDTEAFF.

This clonotype appeared a few times. This sequence joins TRBV20-1 and TRBJ2-3, with D perhaps being TRBD1 or TRBD2 (5 bases each). The CDR3 totals 15 residues. V lost 2 bases and J lost 6, with 18 bases in between. CDR1 is DFQATT and CDR2 is SNEGSKA in the germline V gene (reference sequence). CDR3 coding DNA: TGCAGTGCTAGACGGGACCTTCGATTCACGGATACGCAGTATTTT. It specifies CSARRDLRFTDTQYF.